Here is one TCR beta chain with its context. Its cognate antigen is unknown. The identical CDR3 is also encoded by other nucleotide sequences in the sample. The data were obtained in a study of a mutant IDH1 vaccine in newly diagnosed glioma. Across the study: Vaccines began 4-6 weeks after radiotherapy alone, or with temozolomide cycles. Treated patients had a mean age of approximately 40 years and a roughly 62% male, approximately 38% female split. Visit V12 was scheduled at week 35 and visit V13 at week 47.

The method was immunoSEQ multiplex PCR; TCRdb's version includes in-frame clones alone and lacks a portion of them. Seen here are around 31,000 clones, 81% observed once, and the top ten hold 15%. Between the trimmed V and J ends, which lost 3 bases and 6 bases, there was a span of 15 bases. Germline V CDR1 and CDR2: MGHRA, YSYEKL. The CDR3 sequence is 14 residues long. Time point here: week 35, safety follow-up. Alongside topical imiquimod, each dose of vaccine comprised 300 ug of mutant IDH1 20-mer peptide. The sequences come from PBMCs, collected from a glioma patient whose treatment included an IDH1 peptide vaccine. The origin of this receptor is a man aged 25-45 years with glioma. This chain joins TRBV4-1 and TRBJ2-7; no reliable D call. This CDR3 is CASSQGYPWTEQYF. CDR3 nucleotides: TGCGCCAGCAGCCAGGGGTACCCGTGGACCGAGCAGTACTTC.